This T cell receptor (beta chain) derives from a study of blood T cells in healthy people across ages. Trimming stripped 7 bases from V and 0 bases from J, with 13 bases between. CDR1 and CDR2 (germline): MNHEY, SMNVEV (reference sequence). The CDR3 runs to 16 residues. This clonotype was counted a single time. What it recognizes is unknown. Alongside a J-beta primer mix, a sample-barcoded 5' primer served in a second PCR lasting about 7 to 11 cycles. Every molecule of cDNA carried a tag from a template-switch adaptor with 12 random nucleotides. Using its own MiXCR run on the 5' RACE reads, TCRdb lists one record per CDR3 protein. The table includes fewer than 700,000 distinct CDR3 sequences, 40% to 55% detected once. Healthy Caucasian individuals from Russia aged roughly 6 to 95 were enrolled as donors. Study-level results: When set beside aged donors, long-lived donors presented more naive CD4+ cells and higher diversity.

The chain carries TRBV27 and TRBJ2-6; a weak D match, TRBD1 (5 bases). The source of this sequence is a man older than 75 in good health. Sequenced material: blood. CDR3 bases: TGTGCCAGCAAAACAGGCTCGGTCTCTGGGGCCAACGTCCTGACTTTC. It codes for CASKTGSVSGANVLTF.